A single sample is the source of the 29 T cell receptor beta chains below, sequenced in a study of T cells after yellow fever vaccination. TCRdb recomputed calls from the 5' RACE reads with MiXCR, one row per CDR3 protein. The sample includes some 500,000 distinct CDR3 sequences, roughly 14% of them seen just once. The specimen was PBMCs, collected on the day of the yellow fever booster vaccination. These receptors came from a man aged 30 to 39 who received the YFV17D yellow fever vaccine.

This clonotype was found many times. The chain carries TRBV18 and TRBJ2-1; D ambiguous. The CDR3 length is 12 residues. V was pared by 8 bases and J by 3 bases, with 8 bases between. The germline CDR1 and CDR2 sequences are KGHSH and LQKENI. CDR3 residues: CASSPDYNEQFF. The CDR3 region has the DNA TGTGCCAGCAGTCCCGACTACAATGAGCAGTTCTTC.

The V and J genes are TRBV5-6 and TRBJ2-7; 7 bases align to TRBD2. V dropped 3 bases and J dropped 2; count of bases not matched to a gene: 11. The CDR3 loop spans 16 amino acids. Germline V gene lookup returns CDR1 SGHDT and CDR2 YYEEEE. The DNA for the CDR3 is TGTGCCAGCAGCTCCCCCGCCCGGGACTATGCCTACGAGCAGTACTTC. This translates into CASSSPARDYAYEQYF.

This clonotype turned up a few times. The V call is TRBV20-1, the J call TRBJ2-1; no clear D. V was clipped by 4 bases and J by 6 bases, with 13 bases between them. This CDR3 is built from 13 residues. The germline CDR1 and CDR2 sequences are DFQATT and SNEGSKA (reference sequence). CDR3 coding DNA: TGCAGTGCTACCAGCGTCCTCACCAATGAGCAGTTCTTC. Its protein is CSATSVLTNEQFF.

The chain links TRBV19 to TRBJ2-7; D is perhaps TRBD2 (5 bases). Germline V gene data show CDR1 as LNHDA and CDR2 as SQIVND (reference sequence). The ends were cut back, 2 bases at V and 5 bases at J, with 22 bases in the middle. CDR3 length: 17 residues. Here the CDR3 DNA reads TGTGCCAGTAGTATATTAAGGCAACGCTCGGGATCGCACGAGCAGTACTTC. This sequence encodes CASSILRQRSGSHEQYF. The full variable domain, in which reference TRBV19 and TRBJ2-7 provide the parts outside the CDR3, is DGGITQSPKYLFRKEGQNVTLSCEQNLNHDAMYWYRQDPGQGLRLIYYSQIVNDFQKGDIAEGYSVSREKKESFPLTVTSAQKNPTAFYLCASSILRQRSGSHEQYFGPGTRLTVT.

This clonotype showed up many times. CDR3 coding DNA: TGCGCCAGCGCCCTTGGCGGGAGCAACTACGAGCAGTACTTC. Protein product: CASALGGSNYEQYF. V gene TRBV10-2 combines with J gene TRBJ2-7; 7 nucleotides align to TRBD2. V dropped 8 bases and J dropped 3; count of bases not matched to a gene: 10. The CDR3 is 14 residues long. Per the germline V gene, CDR1 is WSHSY and CDR2 is SAAADI.

This clonotype was seen a few times. J is TRBJ2-5 and V is TRBV20-1, with TRBD2 identical over 14 bases. The V gene end was trimmed by 5 bases and the J gene end by 5 bases; junction bases not matched to a gene: 13. This CDR3 region has 17 residues. The germline CDR1 and CDR2 sequences are DFQATT and SNEGSKA (reference sequence). The chain's CDR3 is CSAGGTSGSSFRETQYF. The DNA for the CDR3 is TGCAGTGCTGGCGGGACTAGCGGGAGCTCTTTCCGGGAGACCCAGTACTTC.

The chain uses TRBV10-2 and TRBJ2-3, with D unresolved. Trimming removed 2 bases at V and 6 bases at J, with 12 bases between. Per the germline V gene, CDR1 is WSHSY and CDR2 is SAAADI. The CDR3 is made up of 14 amino acids. Here the CDR3 DNA reads TGCGCCAGCAGTGAGAGGTGGGCCCGCGATACGCAGTATTTT. As protein: CASSERWARDTQYF.

This clonotype occurred a few times. This chain connects TRBV24-1 to TRBJ2-1, with 7 bases lining up with TRBD2. In germline, CDR1 is KGHDR, CDR2 SFDVKD. The CDR3 is made up of 11 amino acids. V shed 7 bases and J 13 bases; nucleotides not matched to a gene: 6. CDR3 coding DNA: TGTGCCACCAGGGGGGAGGGCCCCCAGTTCTTC. Its translation: CATRGEGPQFF.

This clonotype was counted a few times. The V gene is TRBV6-2 or TRBV6-3, the J gene TRBJ2-1; the match to TRBD2 covers 8 bases. The CDR3 contains 15 residues. Germline CDR1 MNHEY, CDR2 SVGEGT. V trimming: 6 bases; J trimming: 2 bases; junction bases outside the gene matches: 6. The CDR3 DNA follows: TGTGCCAGCAGACGAGCGGGAGCCCCCTACAATGAGCAGTTCTTC. Its protein is CASRRAGAPYNEQFF.

The V call is TRBV6-1, the J call TRBJ2-3; 7 nucleotides align to TRBD2. Germline values: CDR1 MNHNS, CDR2 SASEGT. The CDR3 covers 17 residues. V was clipped by 5 bases and J by 2 bases; unmatched bases: 13. The CDR3: CASSRGRGGRYTDTQYF. As DNA, the CDR3 is TGTGCCAGCAGTCGAGGGAGGGGCGGGAGATACACAGATACGCAGTATTTT.

The chain recombines TRBV20-1 with TRBJ2-3; no definite D call. Germline V CDR1 and CDR2: DFQATT, SNEGSKA (reference sequence). The CDR3 covers 13 residues. V was shortened by 1 base and J by 8 bases, with 13 bases between the two germline ends. The CDR3 bases are TGCAGTGCTAGAGGATCGGGCTCGGCTACGCAGTATTTT. Its protein is CSARGSGSATQYF.

This clonotype has a handful of counts. The chain joins TRBV30 to TRBJ2-1; D may be TRBD1 (6 bases). The CDR3 contains 15 residues. Trimming took off 3 bases at V and 2 bases at J, with 14 bases between the two ends. Germline V CDR1 and CDR2: GTSNPN, SVGIG (reference sequence). In DNA form, the CDR3 reads TGTGCCTGGAGCAAATCTGGGGGCGCCTACAATGAGCAGTTCTTC. Amino acids: CAWSKSGGAYNEQFF.

V and J are TRBV20-1 and TRBJ2-5, with D unclear. Germline V lookup: CDR1 DFQATT, CDR2 SNEGSKA (reference sequence). This CDR3 has 12 residues. Trimming took off 2 bases at V and 2 bases at J, with 6 bases between the two ends. The CDR3 nucleotides are TGCAGTGCTAGACGGAGTCAAGAGACCCAGTACTTC. Translation gives CSARRSQETQYF.

The chain employs TRBV18 and TRBJ1-1; D unclear. The ends were cut back, 2 bases at V and 1 base at J, with 5 bases in the middle. CDR3 size: 13 residues. The V gene's germline CDR1 is KGHSH and CDR2 LQKENI. The DNA for the CDR3 is TGTGCCAGCTCACCAGAACAGAACACTGAAGCTTTCTTT. Protein: CASSPEQNTEAFF.

The chain links TRBV4-3 to TRBJ2-7; D may be TRBD2 (5 bases). Trimming cost V 0 bases and J 3 bases, with 12 bases left between them. The CDR3 consists of 15 residues. Germline V gene lookup returns CDR1 LGHNA and CDR2 YSLEER. The DNA of the CDR3 is TGCGCCAGCAGCCAAGATCCAGGACTGGACTACGAGCAGTACTTC. It is translated as CASSQDPGLDYEQYF.

This clonotype was counted between two and nine times. The chain employs TRBV5-1 and TRBJ2-5; D remains ambiguous. Trimming left V 4 bases short and J 4 bases short, with 8 bases between. Germline loops: CDR1 SGHRS, CDR2 YFSETQ. There are 12 residues in the CDR3. As DNA, the CDR3 is TGCGCCAGCAGCACCTCCACAGAGACCCAGTACTTC. Protein sequence: CASSTSTETQYF.

The chain combines TRBV30 with TRBJ1-1; tentatively, D is TRBD1 (5 bases). Trimming left V 1 base short and J 0 bases short, with 6 bases between. CDR1 and CDR2 from the germline V gene are GTSNPN and SVGIG (reference sequence). CDR3 size: 13 residues. CDR3 DNA sequence: TGTGCCTGGAGTGCGGGGGTGAACACTGAAGCTTTCTTT. It yields the protein CAWSAGVNTEAFF.

This clonotype was detected ten times or more. The chain carries TRBV5-1 and TRBJ2-1; D ambiguous. The CDR3 sequence is 14 residues long. Germline V gene sequence: CDR1 SGHRS, CDR2 YFSETQ. Trimming took 4 bases from V and 3 from J, leaving 11 bases between them. CDR3 protein: CASSEESFYNEQFF. The CDR3 nucleotides are TGCGCCAGCAGCGAGGAGAGTTTCTACAATGAGCAGTTCTTC.

The table lists this clonotype with a few counts. CDR3 protein: CASSLASGNLFMRQYF. For the CDR3, the DNA is TGTGCCAGCAGCTTAGCGTCTGGCAACCTTTTTATGCGACAGTACTTC. This chain connects TRBV7-2 to TRBJ2-7; D uncertain. V lost 0 bases, J lost 10 bases, and 22 bases lay in between. Germline loops: CDR1 SGHTA, CDR2 FQGNSA. This CDR3 has 16 residues.

This clonotype came up a few times. The chain has TRBV27 and TRBJ2-7, with 11 bases that match TRBD1. The CDR3 extends over 14 amino acids. Germline V CDR1 and CDR2: MNHEY, SMNVEV (reference sequence). V lost 5 bases, J lost 6 bases, and 6 bases stayed unmatched. In nucleotides, the CDR3 is TGTGCCAGCAGTCAACCGGGACAGGGGGTCGAGCAGTACTTC. It yields the protein CASSQPGQGVEQYF.

This clonotype was recorded a few times. The V call is TRBV27, the J call TRBJ2-5; TRBD2 matches at 12 bases. V was clipped by 4 bases and J by 3 bases; unmatched bases: 6. In germline, CDR1 is MNHEY, CDR2 SMNVEV (reference sequence). CDR3 length: 16 amino acids. CDR3 DNA sequence: TGTGCCAGCAGTTCGCTAGCGGGAGGGCGGGAAGAGACCCAGTACTTC. It is translated as CASSSLAGGREETQYF.

This clonotype was seen at least ten times. This chain links TRBV28 with TRBJ2-5, with 7 bases matching TRBD2. The V and J ends lost 6 bases and 1 base, in that order; junction bases with no gene match: 17. The CDR3 runs to 18 residues. In germline, CDR1 is MDHEN, CDR2 SYDVKM. The CDR3 DNA reads TGTGCCAGCAGCTCGTCGTTGGGTCCGGGGGGAACCCAAGAGACCCAGTACTTC. This gives the protein CASSSSLGPGGTQETQYF.

Note on this clonotype: Relative to the germline gene, one junction end is altered; a read error may explain this. The gene calls are TRBV18 and TRBJ2-7; 9 positions match TRBD1. Germline CDR1 is KGHSH and CDR2 is LQKENI. The CDR3 runs to 14 residues. The CDR3 protein is CASSPNRGPNEQHF. DNA of the CDR3: TGTGCCAGCTCACCCAACAGGGGGCCCAACGAGCAGCACTTC.

The chain carries TRBV23-1 and TRBJ2-1; D is unresolved. TRBV23-1 is noted as an ORF with a role that remains uncertain. CDR3 length: 11 residues. Trimming took off 7 bases at V and 9 bases at J, with 10 bases between the two ends. The CDR3 DNA reads as TGCGCCAGCAAAGAGACGATTGAGCAGTTCTTC. The encoded protein is CASKETIEQFF.

This chain joins TRBV5-1 and TRBJ2-2; 9 bases fit TRBD2. The junction had 4 bases not matched to a gene; V was cut back by 6 bases and J by 4 bases. Germline-derived CDR1 and CDR2 are SGHRS and YFSETQ. There are 14 residues in the CDR3. The CDR3 protein is CASTTSGGTGELFF. CDR3 coding DNA: TGCGCCAGCACGACTAGCGGAGGCACCGGGGAGCTGTTTTTT. Supplemented by reference TRBV5-1 and TRBJ2-2, the full variable domain reads KAGVTQTPRYLIKTRGQQVTLSCSPISGHRSVSWYQQTPGQGLQFLFEYFSETQRNKGNFPGRFSGRQFSNSRSEMNVSTLELGDSALYLCASTTSGGTGELFFGEGSRLTVL.

The table lists this clonotype with a few counts. This chain connects TRBV12-3 or TRBV12-4 to TRBJ2-7, with a possible D match to TRBD1 (5 bases). The ends were cut back, 6 bases at V and 3 bases at J, with 18 bases in the middle. This CDR3 is built from 15 residues. DNA of the CDR3: TGTGCCAGCAGGGTGACAGAGTCTATTTTCTACGAGCAGTACTTC. This gives the protein CASRVTESIFYEQYF.

This clonotype was recorded many times. The CDR3, as DNA: TGTGCCAGCAGTTTGCAGGGGTATAGCAATCAGCCCCAGCATTTT. This translates into CASSLQGYSNQPQHF. This sequence joins TRBV6-5 and TRBJ1-5; TRBD1 is a possible D gene (6 bases). Germline V gives CDR1 MNHEY, CDR2 SVGAGI. The CDR3 extends over 15 amino acids. With 4 bases removed from V and 0 bases from J, the gap between germline ends came to 10 bases.

The rearrangement joins TRBV5-1 to TRBJ1-4, with D unclear. The ends were cut back, 3 bases at V and 8 bases at J, with 20 bases in the middle. Germline loops: CDR1 SGHRS, CDR2 YFSETQ. This CDR3 has 16 amino acids. The CDR3 protein is CASSSPGRRSGEKLFF. Written as DNA, the CDR3 is TGCGCCAGCAGCTCCCCCGGGAGGCGGTCCGGGGAAAAACTGTTTTTT.

This clonotype was counted a few times. The V call is TRBV6-1, the J call TRBJ1-5; D unresolved. V was cut by 5 bases and J by 0 bases, with 11 bases left in between. The germline V gene encodes CDR1 MNHNS and CDR2 SASEGT. This CDR3 contains 15 residues. DNA for the CDR3: TGTGCCAGCAGTCGAACGGCCCTTAGCAATCAGCCCCAGCATTTT. This codes for CASSRTALSNQPQHF.